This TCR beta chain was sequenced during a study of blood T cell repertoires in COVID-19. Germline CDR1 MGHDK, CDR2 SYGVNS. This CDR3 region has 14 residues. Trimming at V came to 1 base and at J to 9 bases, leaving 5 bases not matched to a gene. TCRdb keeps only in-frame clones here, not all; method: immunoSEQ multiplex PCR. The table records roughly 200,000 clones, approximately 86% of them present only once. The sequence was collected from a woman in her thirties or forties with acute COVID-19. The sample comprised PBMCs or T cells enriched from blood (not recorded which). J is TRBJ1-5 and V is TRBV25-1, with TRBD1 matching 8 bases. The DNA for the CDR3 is TGTGCCAGCAGTGAATCAGGGGGCTTTAGGCCCCAGCATTTT. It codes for CASSESGGFRPQHF. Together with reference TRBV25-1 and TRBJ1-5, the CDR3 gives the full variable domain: EADIYQTPRYLVIGTGKKITLECSQTMGHDKMYWYQQDPGMELHLIHYSYGVNSTEKGDLSSESTVSRIRTEHFPLTLESARPSHTSQYLCASSESGGFRPQHFGDGTRLSIL.